What follows are 29 T cell receptor beta chains derived from one specimen sequenced in a study of cytomegalovirus exposure and HLA in healthy donors. The PCR had 60 Vbeta and 13 Jbeta primers. Measured with immunoSEQ multiplex PCR; TCRdb has only the in-frame clones, and not every one. The sample carries over 150,000 clones, 75% to 90% recorded once. The sequencing sample was made of PBMCs. These receptors all stem from a male donor in good health and CMV-seronegative.

This clone has more than one count but fewer than ten. J is TRBJ1-4 and V is TRBV27; no clear D. Between the trimmed V and J ends, which lost 1 base and 8 bases, there was a span of 14 bases. Germline V gives CDR1 MNHEY, CDR2 SMNVEV (reference sequence). CDR3 length: 15 residues. The CDR3 is CASSLYGGHGEKLFF. For the CDR3, the DNA is TGTGCCAGCAGTTTATACGGAGGGCATGGGGAAAAACTGTTTTTT.

The J gene is TRBJ2-1, the V gene TRBV25-1; 11 positions agree with TRBD2. CDR1 and CDR2 from the germline V gene are MGHDK and SYGVNS. V shed 2 bases, J shed 1 base, and the junction held 1 base outside the gene matches. This CDR3 spans 16 amino acids. In DNA form, the CDR3 reads TGTGCCAGCAGTGAAGCTAGCGGGGGGTCCTACAATGAGCAGTTCTTC. Translated, it gives CASSEASGGSYNEQFF.

This chain joins TRBV7-2 and TRBJ2-7; the D gene is possibly TRBD2 (5 bases). V shed 5 bases and J shed 1 base, with 12 bases lying between them. Germline V gene lookup returns CDR1 SGHTA and CDR2 FQGNSA. The CDR3 is made up of 14 amino acids. CDR3 nucleotides: TGTGCCAGCAGCCCCCCGCCGGGATCCTACGAGCAGTACTTC. This codes for CASSPPPGSYEQYF.

The chain recombines TRBV15 with TRBJ2-1; 9 nucleotides align to TRBD2. The CDR3 is made up of 16 amino acids. Germline V gene sequence: CDR1 LNHNV, CDR2 YYDKDF (reference sequence). Germline trimming cut 4 bases from V and 8 bases from J; bases unmatched to any gene: 12. CDR3 amino acids: CATSTYLGGGAHEQFF. The DNA for the CDR3 is TGTGCCACCAGCACCTATTTGGGCGGGGGGGCTCATGAGCAGTTCTTC. Filled out from reference TRBV15 and TRBJ2-1, the complete variable domain reads DAMVIQNPRYQVTQFGKPVTLSCSQTLNHNVMYWYQQKSSQAPKLLFHYYDKDFNNEADTPDNFQSRRPNTSFCFLDIRSPGLGDTAMYLCATSTYLGGGAHEQFFGPGTRLTVL.

The genes are TRBV5-1 and TRBJ1-3; no clear D gene. The CDR3 extends over 15 amino acids. V lost 0 bases and J 0 bases, leaving 7 bases between the germline ends. CDR1 is SGHRS and CDR2 is YFSETQ in the germline V gene. The CDR3 spells CASSLDGNSGNTIYF. DNA of the CDR3: TGCGCCAGCAGCTTGGACGGTAACTCTGGAAACACCATATATTTT. The complete variable domain, with remaining parts taken from reference TRBV5-1 and TRBJ1-3, reads KAGVTQTPRYLIKTRGQQVTLSCSPISGHRSVSWYQQTPGQGLQFLFEYFSETQRNKGNFPGRFSGRQFSNSRSEMNVSTLELGDSALYLCASSLDGNSGNTIYFGEGSWLTVV.

The chain couples TRBV7-8 to TRBJ2-7; TRBD1 matches at 10 bases. V lost 5 bases to trimming and J lost 6 bases; unmatched junction nucleotides: 4. This CDR3 has 13 residues. Germline-derived CDR1 and CDR2 are SGHVS and FQNEAQ. This chain's CDR3 is CASSARQGAEQYF. The CDR3 nucleotides read TGTGCCAGCAGCGCCCGACAGGGGGCCGAGCAGTACTTC. The full variable domain, completed using reference TRBV7-8 and TRBJ2-7, is GAGVSQSPRYKVAKRGQDVALRCDPISGHVSLFWYQQALGQGPEFLTYFQNEAQLDKSGLPSDRFFAERPEGSVSTLKIQRTQQEDSAVYLCASSARQGAEQYFGPGTRLTVT.

The chain joins TRBV6-1 to TRBJ1-1; 9 bases align to TRBD1. Germline CDR1 is MNHNS and CDR2 is SASEGT. With V trimmed by 7 bases and J by 5 bases, 5 bases remained unmatched. This CDR3 region has 13 residues. The CDR3 spells CASIQTGGTEAFF. The DNA for the CDR3 is TGTGCCAGCATTCAGACAGGGGGGACTGAAGCTTTCTTT.

The chain carries TRBV27 and TRBJ2-7; possible D gene TRBD1, 8 bases. CDR1 and CDR2 from the germline V gene are MNHEY and SMNVEV (reference sequence). Trimming removed 4 bases from V and 5 bases from J, with 18 bases in between. This CDR3 contains 15 residues. The CDR3 bases are TGTGCCAGCAGTTACAGGGGGGGGCCTTTGAACGAGCAGTACTTC. It yields the protein CASSYRGGPLNEQYF.

The rearrangement joins TRBV18 to TRBJ2-1; D possibly corresponds to TRBD2 (6 bases). Germline CDR1 reads KGHSH; CDR2 reads LQKENI. Between the trimmed V and J ends, which lost 2 bases and 7 bases, there was a span of 12 bases. CDR3 length: 14 amino acids. Written as DNA, the CDR3 is TGTGCCAGCTCACCAGTCCAGGAGGGGAATGAGCAGTTCTTC. This sequence encodes CASSPVQEGNEQFF.

This chain joins TRBV30 and TRBJ2-1, with 9 bases matching TRBD1. The ends lost 1 base at V and 3 bases at J; junction bases unmatched: 4. Germline V gene sequence: CDR1 GTSNPN, CDR2 SVGIG (reference sequence). The CDR3 has 15 amino acids. CDR3 coding DNA: TGTGCCTGGAGTGCAGACAGGGGGTACTACAATGAGCAGTTCTTC. As protein: CAWSADRGYYNEQFF.

V usage is TRBV5-1 and J usage is TRBJ1-2; unclear D gene. CDR1 SGHRS and CDR2 YFSETQ come from the germline V gene. This CDR3 has 13 amino acids. Deletions cut 2 bases from V and 6 bases from J, with 11 bases between. The CDR3 is CASSFERIDGYTF. The DNA of the CDR3 is TGCGCCAGCAGCTTCGAGCGGATAGATGGCTACACCTTC.

This chain links TRBV6-1 with TRBJ1-5; 9 bases line up with TRBD1. The CDR3 is 15 amino acids. CDR1 and CDR2 (germline): MNHNS, SASEGT. J gave up 6 bases and V 4 bases, and 7 bases lay outside the gene matches. The CDR3 spells CASSALGTGSQPQHF. DNA for the CDR3: TGTGCCAGCAGTGCCCTCGGGACAGGGAGTCAGCCCCAGCATTTT.

The CDR3 DNA reads as TGTGCCACCAGCAGACCGGGCCTCGAGGGGGATGAGCAGTTCTTC. This sequence encodes CATSRPGLEGDEQFF. This chain connects TRBV15 to TRBJ2-1, with D possibly being TRBD1 (6 bases). V lost 2 bases and J lost 8, with 16 bases in between. In germline, CDR1 is LNHNV, CDR2 YYDKDF (reference sequence). The CDR3 spans 15 residues.

The chain couples TRBV15 to TRBJ2-7, with 7 nucleotides matching TRBD2. Germline V CDR1 and CDR2: LNHNV, YYDKDF (reference sequence). The CDR3 spans 13 residues. V lost 0 bases, J lost 7 bases, and 3 bases stayed unmatched. This CDR3 reads CATSRDGGGEQYF. For the CDR3, the DNA is TGTGCCACCAGCAGAGATGGGGGAGGGGAGCAGTACTTC.

The chain links TRBV30 to TRBJ1-5; D call uncertain. Trimming removed 7 bases from V and 6 bases from J, with 25 bases in between. This CDR3 has 16 amino acids. CDR1 GTSNPN and CDR2 SVGIG come from the germline V gene (reference sequence). The chain's CDR3 is CAYTISGSPRGQPQHF. The DNA of the CDR3 is TGTGCCTACACGATCTCGGGGTCCCCACGCGGTCAGCCCCAGCATTTT. The variable domain in full, completed from reference TRBV30 and TRBJ1-5, reads SQTIHQWPATLVQPVGSPLSLECTVEGTSNPNLYWYRQAAGRGLQLLFYSVGIGQISSEVPQNLSASRPQDRQFILSSKKLLLSDSGFYLCAYTISGSPRGQPQHFGDGTRLSIL.

V is TRBV5-6 and J is TRBJ2-5; D call uncertain. CDR1 is SGHDT, CDR2 YYEEEE, per germline. CDR3 size: 15 residues. V was clipped by 4 bases and J by 5 bases, with 18 bases between them. CDR3 sequence (DNA): TGTGCCAGCAGCCCGCTTTTGGGCACCACGGAGACCCAGTACTTC. Translation gives CASSPLLGTTETQYF. The full variable domain, rest sourced from reference TRBV5-6 and TRBJ2-5, is DAGVTQSPTHLIKTRGQQVTLRCSPKSGHDTVSWYQQALGQGPQFIFQYYEEEERQRGNFPDRFSGHQFPNYSSELNVNALLLGDSALYLCASSPLLGTTETQYFGPGTRLLVL.

The V and J genes are TRBV2 and TRBJ1-3; 8 bases are shared with TRBD1. With V trimmed by 10 bases and J by 0 bases, 5 bases remained unmatched. Germline V gene lookup returns CDR1 SNHLY and CDR2 FYNNEI. This CDR3 contains 14 residues. The CDR3 DNA is TGTGCCACCGGGACAGGTCTCTCTGGAAACACCATATATTTT. The encoded protein is CATGTGLSGNTIYF.

The chain combines TRBV11-2 with TRBJ2-7; maybe TRBD2 (5 bases). V lost 6 bases and J lost 6, with 12 bases in between. Germline values: CDR1 SGHAT, CDR2 FQNNGV. The CDR3 has 12 residues. The CDR3 here is CASSLGEGEQYF. Written as DNA, the CDR3 is TGTGCCAGCAGTCTCGGAGAGGGCGAGCAGTACTTC.

This clone is a singleton in its sample. V usage is TRBV7-2 and J usage is TRBJ2-1, with 8 bases matching TRBD2. This CDR3 region has 12 residues. Germline V gives CDR1 SGHTA, CDR2 FQGNSA. The V gene end was trimmed by 5 bases and the J gene end by 7 bases; junction bases not matched to a gene: 1. The CDR3 sequence is CASSASGNEQFF. The DNA for the CDR3 is TGTGCCAGCAGCGCTAGCGGGAATGAGCAGTTCTTC.

This clone was observed a few times. The chain couples TRBV7-9 to TRBJ1-1; D unresolved. The germline CDR1 and CDR2 sequences are SEHNR and FQNEAQ (reference sequence). The V gene lost 3 bases and the J gene lost 4 bases, with 9 bases spanning the gap. The CDR3 has 13 residues. CDR3 nucleotides: TGTGCCAGCAGCTTCGGAGGGTCCACTGAAGCTTTCTTT. Amino acid sequence: CASSFGGSTEAFF.

In this sample, this clone turned up once. The chain recombines TRBV28 with TRBJ2-2, with 7 bases matching TRBD2. The germline V gene encodes CDR1 MDHEN and CDR2 SYDVKM. Unmatched junction bases numbered 8, after V lost 8 bases and J lost 8 bases. CDR3 size: 13 residues. CDR3 protein: CASGTTNLGELFF. The DNA of the CDR3 is TGTGCCAGCGGGACTACGAACCTGGGGGAGCTGTTTTTT.

This chain joins TRBV11-2 and TRBJ2-7; TRBD1 matches 8 bases. The CDR3 has 16 amino acids. The germline CDR1 and CDR2 sequences are SGHAT and FQNNGV. V was pared by 4 bases and J by 3 bases, with 11 bases of the junction left unmatched. CDR3 region: CASSSHSKDRGYEQYF. CDR3 sequence (DNA): TGTGCCAGCAGCTCTCACTCGAAAGACAGGGGCTACGAGCAGTACTTC.

This chain joins TRBV11-2 and TRBJ1-2, with 7 bases matching TRBD1. J lost 8 bases, V lost 3 bases, and 6 bases had no gene match. This CDR3 spans 13 amino acids. Germline CDR1 and CDR2: SGHAT and FQNNGV. CDR3 nucleotide sequence: TGTGCCAGCAGCTTGACAGGGACGGACGGCTACACCTTC. Its protein is CASSLTGTDGYTF.

J is TRBJ2-1 and V is TRBV29-1, with 12 nucleotides matching TRBD2. V lost 2 bases and J lost 15; bases outside the gene matches: 5. Germline assignment: CDR1 SQVTM and CDR2 ANQGSEA. The CDR3 has 12 amino acids. The CDR3 DNA sequence: TGCAGCGTTGAAAAACTAGCGGGGGGTTGGTTCTTC. Translated, it gives CSVEKLAGGWFF.

The chain employs TRBV6-5 and TRBJ1-1; D remains ambiguous. The CDR3 runs 13 residues. Trimming pared 8 bases from V and 0 bases from J, leaving 10 bases between. The germline CDR1 and CDR2 sequences are MNHEY and SVGAGI. The CDR3 spells CASRLGMNTEAFF. CDR3 in DNA: TGTGCCAGCCGTCTGGGCATGAACACTGAAGCTTTCTTT.

The gene calls are TRBV4-1 and TRBJ1-5; 8 nucleotides line up with TRBD1. The CDR3 consists of 18 residues. Germline V CDR1 and CDR2: MGHRA, YSYEKL. The trim removed 4 bases at V and 1 base at J, leaving 12 bases unmatched. CDR3 sequence (DNA): TGCGCCAGCAGCCGGGCAGGGGGCGCGGAAATGAGCAATCAGCCCCAGCATTTT. Encoded protein: CASSRAGGAEMSNQPQHF.

J is TRBJ2-7 and V is TRBV11-2; 10 bases map to TRBD1. Germline-derived CDR1 and CDR2 are SGHAT and FQNNGV. The CDR3 is 14 residues long. V shed 3 bases, J shed 5 bases, and the junction held 4 bases outside the gene matches. The CDR3 loop reads CASSFWDRGNEQYF. In DNA form, the CDR3 reads TGTGCCAGCAGCTTCTGGGACAGGGGTAACGAGCAGTACTTC.

The chain is built from TRBV6-1 and TRBJ2-5; 10 bases map to TRBD1. CDR3 length equals 15 residues. Germline values: CDR1 MNHNS, CDR2 SASEGT. Germline trimming cut 2 bases from V and 5 bases from J; bases unmatched to any gene: 5. DNA for the CDR3: TGTGCCAGCAGTGAAAGGACAGGGGGTTGGGAGACCCAGTACTTC. As protein: CASSERTGGWETQYF.

The chain employs TRBV5-1 and TRBJ2-4, with 8 bases identical to TRBD2. With 4 bases clipped from V and 5 bases from J, the junction kept 5 bases outside the gene matches. The CDR3 length is 14 residues. CDR1 is SGHRS and CDR2 is YFSETQ in the germline V gene. The CDR3: CASSPGGFENIQYF. CDR3 DNA: TGCGCCAGCAGCCCGGGGGGGTTCGAAAACATTCAGTACTTC.